These T cell receptor beta chains were read from a single sample in a study of OX40 agonist ivuxolimab in advanced cancers. Only in-frame clones appear in the TCRdb table, and some are missing; sequencing was by immunoSEQ multiplex PCR. Here the sample spans about 36,000 clones, approximately 80% being singletons. The sample consisted of CD4+ or CD8+ T cells sorted from blood, taken in a trial of the OX40 agonist ivuxolimab. These receptors were obtained from an adult with an advanced solid tumor such as melanoma, head and neck, liver or kidney cancer. The CDR3 runs from the conserved cysteine through the conserved F or W. The D gene is left open where the match is weak. For some rows the clone size is stated as once, few or many, or as a class when expanded; others skip it.

D gene: .
J gene: TRBJ2-1
V gene: TRBV19
clone size: .
CDR3 protein: CASSMLASYNEQFF
CDR3 DNA: TGTGCCAGTAGTATGCTCGCATCCTACAATGAGCAGTTCTTC

D gene: TRBD1
J gene: TRBJ1-4
V gene: TRBV6-5
clone size: .
CDR3 protein: CASSRTGGKEKLFF
CDR3 DNA: TGTGCCAGCAGTCGGACAGGGGGCAAGGAAAAACTGTTTTTT

D gene: TRBD1
J gene: TRBJ1-2
V gene: TRBV5-8
clone size: .
CDR3 protein: CASTLRDRAYGYTF
CDR3 DNA: TGTGCCAGCACCCTCCGGGACAGAGCCTATGGCTACACCTTC

D gene: .
J gene: TRBJ2-3
V gene: TRBV2
clone size: .
CDR3 protein: CASSERGDTQYF
CDR3 DNA: TGTGCCAGCAGTGAAAGGGGGGATACGCAGTATTTT

D gene: .
J gene: TRBJ1-1
V gene: TRBV11-2
clone size: .
CDR3 protein: CASRSGGVGEAFF
CDR3 DNA: TGTGCCAGCCGATCCGGGGGCGTCGGCGAAGCTTTCTTT

D gene: .
J gene: TRBJ2-3
V gene: TRBV5-6
clone size: .
CDR3 protein: CASSYIGSRSDTQYF
CDR3 DNA: TGTGCCAGCAGCTATATCGGGTCTAGGTCGGATACGCAGTATTTT

D gene: TRBD2
J gene: TRBJ2-1
V gene: TRBV11-1
clone size: .
CDR3 protein: CASSLIPSGDNEQFF
CDR3 DNA: TGTGCCAGCAGCTTAATCCCTAGCGGGGACAATGAGCAGTTCTTC

D gene: .
J gene: TRBJ2-5
V gene: TRBV10-3
clone size: .
CDR3 protein: CAISDRLGGETQYF
CDR3 DNA: TGTGCCATCAGTGATCGGCTAGGTGGAGAGACCCAGTACTTC

D gene: .
J gene: TRBJ2-7
V gene: TRBV6-5
clone size: .
CDR3 protein: CASSPDSETYEQYF
CDR3 DNA: TGTGCCAGCAGCCCCGACAGCGAGACCTACGAGCAGTACTTC

D gene: .
J gene: TRBJ1-1
V gene: TRBV28
clone size: .
CDR3 protein: CASSLQGRTEAFF
CDR3 DNA: TGTGCCAGCAGTTTGCAGGGGCGAACTGAAGCTTTCTTT

D gene: .
J gene: TRBJ2-5
V gene: TRBV18
clone size: .
CDR3 protein: CASSPPGPETQYF
CDR3 DNA: TGTGCCAGCTCACCACCGGGACCAGAGACCCAGTACTTC

D gene: TRBD2
J gene: TRBJ2-3
V gene: TRBV9
clone size: .
CDR3 protein: CASSSGGLVTDTQYF
CDR3 DNA: TGTGCCAGCAGCTCGGGGGGGCTGGTCACAGATACGCAGTATTTT

D gene: TRBD1
J gene: TRBJ2-5
V gene: TRBV7-9
clone size: .
CDR3 protein: CASSLVGTGGLETQYF
CDR3 DNA: TGTGCCAGCAGCTTGGTCGGGACAGGGGGCCTGGAGACCCAGTACTTC

D gene: TRBD1
J gene: TRBJ2-1
V gene: TRBV7-3
clone size: .
CDR3 protein: CASSLRPGQGAFNEQFF
CDR3 DNA: TGTGCCAGCAGCCTAAGACCGGGACAGGGGGCTTTTAATGAGCAGTTCTTC

D gene: .
J gene: TRBJ2-3
V gene: TRBV4-1
clone size: .
CDR3 protein: CASSYRPTTDTQYF
CDR3 DNA: TGCGCCAGCAGCTACCGACCCACCACGGATACGCAGTATTTT

D gene: .
J gene: TRBJ1-1
V gene: TRBV20-1
clone size: .
CDR3 protein: CSASSNTEAFF
CDR3 DNA: TGCAGTGCTAGCTCAAACACTGAAGCTTTCTTT

D gene: .
J gene: TRBJ2-7
V gene: TRBV2
clone size: .
CDR3 protein: CASSEEGPSRKYF
CDR3 DNA: TGTGCCAGCAGTGAGGAGGGTCCCTCACGGAAGTACTTC

D gene: .
J gene: TRBJ1-1
V gene: TRBV5-1
clone size: few
CDR3 protein: CASSLVLGRTPYTEAFF
CDR3 DNA: TGCGCCAGCAGCTTGGTGCTGGGGCGGACTCCTTACACTGAAGCTTTCTTT

D gene: TRBD2
J gene: TRBJ2-1
V gene: TRBV9
clone size: .
CDR3 protein: CASSVRVGGGKGEQFF
CDR3 DNA: TGTGCCAGCAGCGTAAGGGTTGGCGGGGGTAAGGGTGAGCAGTTCTTC

D gene: TRBD2
J gene: TRBJ2-3
V gene: TRBV4-2
clone size: .
CDR3 protein: CASSQDASGGDSTDTQYF
CDR3 DNA: TGTGCCAGCAGCCAAGATGCTAGCGGGGGGGACAGCACAGATACGCAGTATTTT

D gene: .
J gene: TRBJ2-5
V gene: TRBV5-4
clone size: .
CDR3 protein: CASSLAGGQETQYF
CDR3 DNA: TGTGCCAGCAGCTTGGCCGGGGGCCAAGAGACCCAGTACTTC

D gene: TRBD2
J gene: TRBJ2-5
V gene: TRBV5-4
clone size: .
CDR3 protein: CASSFLAVQETQYF
CDR3 DNA: TGTGCCAGCAGCTTCCTAGCGGTCCAAGAGACCCAGTACTTC

D gene: TRBD1
J gene: TRBJ1-2
V gene: TRBV28
clone size: .
CDR3 protein: CASSAAGTGYGYTF
CDR3 DNA: TGTGCCAGCAGTGCGGCCGGGACAGGGTATGGCTACACCTTC

D gene: .
J gene: TRBJ2-1
V gene: TRBV6-1
clone size: .
CDR3 protein: CASSEGPLRYNEQFF
CDR3 DNA: TGTGCCAGCAGTGAAGGACCTCTCCGTTACAATGAGCAGTTCTTC

D gene: TRBD2
J gene: TRBJ2-2
V gene: TRBV27
clone size: .
CDR3 protein: CASSPRLAGGGTGELFF
CDR3 DNA: TGTGCCAGCAGTCCCAGACTAGCGGGGGGCGGGACCGGGGAGCTGTTTTTT

D gene: .
J gene: TRBJ1-5
V gene: TRBV7-2
clone size: .
CDR3 protein: CASSLTGHSNQPQHF
CDR3 DNA: TGTGCCAGCAGCCTTACTGGACATAGCAATCAGCCCCAGCATTTT

D gene: .
J gene: TRBJ2-5
V gene: TRBV9
clone size: .
CDR3 protein: CASSRDLQETQYF
CDR3 DNA: TGTGCCAGCAGCCGGGACCTACAAGAGACCCAGTACTTC

D gene: .
J gene: TRBJ2-7
V gene: TRBV29-1
clone size: .
CDR3 protein: CSVEAPGSFAQYF
CDR3 DNA: TGCAGCGTTGAAGCCCCCGGCAGCTTTGCGCAGTACTTC

D gene: TRBD2
J gene: TRBJ2-2
V gene: TRBV15
clone size: .
CDR3 protein: CATSRDQGSGRARRTGELFF
CDR3 DNA: TGTGCCACCAGCAGAGATCAAGGTAGCGGGAGGGCCCGGCGAACCGGGGAGCTGTTTTTT

D gene: .
J gene: TRBJ2-7
V gene: TRBV5-6
clone size: .
CDR3 protein: CASSTVDRYSGEQYF
CDR3 DNA: TGTGCCAGCAGCACCGTCGACAGGTATAGTGGCGAGCAGTACTTC

D gene: TRBD1
J gene: TRBJ1-5
V gene: TRBV7-9
clone size: few
CDR3 protein: CASSLGQGGQPQHF
CDR3 DNA: TGTGCCAGCAGCTTGGGACAGGGCGGTCAGCCCCAGCATTTT

D gene: .
J gene: TRBJ2-4
V gene: TRBV28
clone size: .
CDR3 protein: CASSPENAKNIQYF
CDR3 DNA: TGTGCCAGCAGTCCTGAAAACGCCAAAAACATTCAGTACTTC

D gene: .
J gene: TRBJ2-7
V gene: TRBV29-1
clone size: few
CDR3 protein: CSVEQGIHEQYF
CDR3 DNA: TGCAGCGTTGAGCAGGGAATCCACGAGCAGTACTTC

D gene: TRBD1
J gene: TRBJ2-2
V gene: TRBV28
clone size: .
CDR3 protein: CASSFETGGTGELFF
CDR3 DNA: TGTGCCAGCAGTTTTGAGACAGGGGGCACCGGGGAGCTGTTTTTT

D gene: TRBD1
J gene: TRBJ2-5
V gene: TRBV5-6
clone size: .
CDR3 protein: CASSPDRGRRWETQYF
CDR3 DNA: TGTGCCAGCAGCCCGGACAGGGGGCGAAGGTGGGAGACCCAGTACTTC

D gene: .
J gene: TRBJ1-2
V gene: TRBV29-1
clone size: .
CDR3 protein: CSVTPSGVAGYTF
CDR3 DNA: TGCAGCGTCACCCCCAGCGGAGTAGCTGGCTACACCTTC

D gene: .
J gene: TRBJ2-7
V gene: TRBV7-2
clone size: .
CDR3 protein: CASSTRDQVYEQYF
CDR3 DNA: TGTGCCAGCAGCACCCGGGACCAAGTCTACGAGCAGTACTTC

D gene: .
J gene: TRBJ2-1
V gene: TRBV7-8
clone size: medium-sized
CDR3 protein: CASSLVAYSYNEQFF
CDR3 DNA: TGTGCCAGCAGCTTAGTGGCGTACTCCTACAATGAGCAGTTCTTC

D gene: .
J gene: TRBJ2-1
V gene: TRBV29-1
clone size: .
CDR3 protein: CSVWEGLTYNEQFF
CDR3 DNA: TGCAGCGTATGGGAAGGACTGACTTACAATGAGCAGTTCTTC

D gene: .
J gene: TRBJ1-5
V gene: TRBV7-2
clone size: .
CDR3 protein: CASSLGQSYSNQPQHF
CDR3 DNA: TGTGCCAGCAGCCTAGGACAGAGTTATAGCAATCAGCCCCAGCATTTT

D gene: .
J gene: TRBJ1-5
V gene: TRBV6-1
clone size: once
CDR3 protein: CASSESTNRLSNQPQHF
CDR3 DNA: TGTGCCAGCAGTGAATCGACTAACAGACTTAGCAATCAGCCCCAGCATTTT

D gene: .
J gene: TRBJ1-2
V gene: TRBV11-1
clone size: few
CDR3 protein: CASSRDSNYGYTF
CDR3 DNA: TGTGCCAGCAGTCGGGACTCCAACTATGGCTACACCTTC

D gene: .
J gene: TRBJ2-7
V gene: TRBV5-4
clone size: .
CDR3 protein: CASSLGQLYEQYF
CDR3 DNA: TGTGCCAGCAGCTTGGGACAACTCTACGAGCAGTACTTC